This T cell receptor (beta chain) was documented in a study of cytomegalovirus exposure and HLA in healthy donors. Study-wide results and caveats: Immune exposure was documented only through CMV serostatus. Diagnosis of cytomegalovirus status made by the classifier reportedly showed high specificity and sensitivity. A previous analysis found most TCR beta V segments productive roughly 90% or roughly 30% of the time.

60 Vbeta and 13 Jbeta primers were used in PCR. Method: immunoSEQ multiplex PCR; TCRdb's copy keeps in-frame clones and lacks some. This table holds roughly 200,000 clones, around 86% found once. Regarding this clone: Its antigen is still unknown.

With 3 bases clipped from V and 2 bases from J, the junction kept 6 bases outside the gene matches. Germline CDR1 is LNHNV and CDR2 is YYDKDF (reference sequence). The CDR3 sequence is 16 residues long. Material for sequencing was PBMCs. The TCR was taken from a man aged 50 or older in good health and CMV-seronegative. V gene TRBV15 combines with J gene TRBJ1-3; the match to TRBD1 covers 8 bases. The DNA for the CDR3 is TGTGCCACCAGCAGTAGGACAGGGAGAACTGGAAACACCATATATTTT. Its translation: CATSSRTGRTGNTIYF.